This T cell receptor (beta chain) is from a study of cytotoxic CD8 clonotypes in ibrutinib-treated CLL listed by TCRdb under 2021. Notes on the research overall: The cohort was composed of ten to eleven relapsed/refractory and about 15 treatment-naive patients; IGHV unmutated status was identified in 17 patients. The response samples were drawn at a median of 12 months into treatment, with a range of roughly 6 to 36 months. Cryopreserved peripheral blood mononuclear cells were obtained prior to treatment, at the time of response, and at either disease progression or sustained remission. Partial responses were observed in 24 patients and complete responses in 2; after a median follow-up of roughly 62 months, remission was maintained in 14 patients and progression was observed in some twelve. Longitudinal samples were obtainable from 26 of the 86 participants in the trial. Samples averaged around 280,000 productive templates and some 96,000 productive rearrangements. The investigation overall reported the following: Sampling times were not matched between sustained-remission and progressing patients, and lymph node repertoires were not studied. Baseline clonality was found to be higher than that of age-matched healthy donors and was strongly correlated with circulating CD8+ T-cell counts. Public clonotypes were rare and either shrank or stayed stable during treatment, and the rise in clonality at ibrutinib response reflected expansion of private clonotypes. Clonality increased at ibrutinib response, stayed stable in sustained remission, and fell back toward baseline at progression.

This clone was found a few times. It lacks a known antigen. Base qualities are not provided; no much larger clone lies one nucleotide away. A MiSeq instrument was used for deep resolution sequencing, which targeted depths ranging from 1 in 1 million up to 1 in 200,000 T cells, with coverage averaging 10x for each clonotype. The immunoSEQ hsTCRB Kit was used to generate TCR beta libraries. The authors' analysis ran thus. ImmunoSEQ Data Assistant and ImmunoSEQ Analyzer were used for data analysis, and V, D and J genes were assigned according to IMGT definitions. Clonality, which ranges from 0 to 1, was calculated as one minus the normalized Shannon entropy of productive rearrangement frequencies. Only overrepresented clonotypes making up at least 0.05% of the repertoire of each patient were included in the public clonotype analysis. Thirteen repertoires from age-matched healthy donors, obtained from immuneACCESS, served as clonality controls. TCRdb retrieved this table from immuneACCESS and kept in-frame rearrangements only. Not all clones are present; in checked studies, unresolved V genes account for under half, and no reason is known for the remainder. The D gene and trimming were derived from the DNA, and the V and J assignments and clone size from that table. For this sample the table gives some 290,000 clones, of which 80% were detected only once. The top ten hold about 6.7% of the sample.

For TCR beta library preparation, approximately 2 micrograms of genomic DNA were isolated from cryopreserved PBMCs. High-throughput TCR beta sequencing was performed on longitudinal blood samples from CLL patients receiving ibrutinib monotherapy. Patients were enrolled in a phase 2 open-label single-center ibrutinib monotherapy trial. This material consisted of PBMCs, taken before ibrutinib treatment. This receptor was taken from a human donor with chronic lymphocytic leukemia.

The CDR3 corresponds to CASSADGLEETQYF. The sequence in DNA is TGTGCCAGCAGCGCAGACGGACTAGAAGAGACCCAGTACTTC. The chain couples TRBV7-6 to TRBJ2-5; 7 central nucleotides agree with TRBD2. Per the germline V gene, SGHVS is the CDR1 and FNYEAQ is the CDR2. Its CDR3 holds 14 amino acids, cysteine through phenylalanine. Only the CDR3 region is kept as DNA, spanning 42 bases read in frame from base 1. V ends up 5 bases short and J 3 bases short, with an unmatched junction base count of 6.